Below are 24 T cell receptor beta chains sequenced from a single sample in a study of tumor and adjacent non-tumor tissue in lung cancer. No cell sorting was done before RNA was extracted from the tissue. A modified ARM-PCR protocol with three rounds of nested PCR amplified TCRbeta. Each CDR3 protein gets one entry after TCRdb re-called the multiplex PCR reads with MiXCR. The sample lists 68,000 or so distinct CDR3 sequences; roughly three fifths were seen once. Input material: lung tumor tissue. The source is a man aged 50 or older with non-small cell lung cancer.

A note on this clonotype: One end of the junction is discordant with germline, which a read error may explain. The CDR3 protein is CAGSLLGRTSTDTQYF. The CDR3 DNA follows: TGTGCCGGCAGCTTACTCGGCAGAACTAGCACAGATACGCAGTATTTT. The chain joins TRBV7-8 to TRBJ2-3; D unclear. Germline V lookup: CDR1 SGHVS, CDR2 FQNEAQ. The CDR3 runs to 16 residues. Full variable domain (remainder filled in from reference TRBV7-8 and TRBJ2-3): GAGVSQSPRYKVAKRGQDVALRCDPISGHVSLFWYQQALGQGPEFLTYFQNEAQLDKSGLPSDRFFAERPEGSVSTLKIQRTQQEDSAVYLCAGSLLGRTSTDTQYFGPGTRLTVL.

A word on this clonotype: The junction departs from germline at one end; a sequencing error may be responsible. This chain connects TRBV4-1 to TRBJ2-1; 10 bases are a match to TRBD2. CDR1 MGHRA and CDR2 YSYEKL come from the germline V gene. The CDR3 runs to 18 residues. The CDR3 DNA is TGCGCCAGCAGCCTCGGGCTAGCGGGAGTAGAATCCTACGATGAGCAGTTCTTC. This codes for CASSLGLAGVESYDEQFF.

In its sample, this clonotype was seen many times. CDR3 DNA sequence: TGTGCCAGCAGCTTAGCCCGCGAGCAGTACTTC. As protein: CASSLAREQYF. This chain joins TRBV7-9 and TRBJ2-7; unclear D gene. The V end was cut by 0 bases, the J end by 6 bases, with 3 bases between. The V gene's germline CDR1 is SEHNR and CDR2 FQNEAQ (reference sequence). There are 11 residues in the CDR3.

Note on this clonotype: A single base separates this from a much larger clone, so it may be a read error. The chain employs TRBV12-3 or TRBV12-4 and TRBJ1-5; no reliable D call. This CDR3 has 11 residues. V lost 2 bases and J lost 11, with 7 bases in between. CDR3 protein: CASSLTQSQHF. CDR3 bases: TGTGCCAGCAGTTTAACCCAGTCCCAGCATTTT.

For this clonotype: A much larger clone is a single base away; this may be a read error. J is TRBJ2-3 and V is TRBV10-2, with TRBD2 matching over 9 bases. The CDR3 runs to 13 residues. The germline V gene encodes CDR1 WSHSY and CDR2 SAAADI. The chain's CDR3 is CAARGGATVTQYF. CDR3 nucleotide sequence: TGCGCCGCCCGCGGGGGGGCCACAGTTACGCAGTATTTT.

This clonotype has more than one count but fewer than ten. The rearrangement joins TRBV11-2 to TRBJ2-1; D is uncertain. Germline CDR1 and CDR2: SGHAT and FQNNGV. The ends were cut back, 5 bases at V and 10 bases at J, with 15 bases in the middle. The CDR3 extends over 13 amino acids. The CDR3, as DNA: TGTGCCAGCAGCCCTGAATTGGATAGGGAGCAGTTCTTC. Translated: CASSPELDREQFF.

This clonotype was detected ten times or more. This chain joins TRBV5-1 and TRBJ2-3; D call uncertain. Germline V gives CDR1 SGHRS, CDR2 YFSETQ. V dropped 4 bases and J dropped 2 bases, with 8 bases sitting between them. The CDR3 has 13 amino acids. In DNA, the CDR3 is TGCGCCAGCAGCGTGGGCCACACAGATACGCAGTATTTT. It is translated as CASSVGHTDTQYF. The whole variable domain, remainder taken from reference TRBV5-1 and TRBJ2-3, is KAGVTQTPRYLIKTRGQQVTLSCSPISGHRSVSWYQQTPGQGLQFLFEYFSETQRNKGNFPGRFSGRQFSNSRSEMNVSTLELGDSALYLCASSVGHTDTQYFGPGTRLTVL.

As to this clonotype: Since no conserved phenylalanine or tryptophan closes the CDR3, a read error is the likely cause. Because the CDR3's place on the DNA is in doubt, the DNA is left out and the CDR3 is given as listed by TCRdb. The rearrangement links TRBV6-1 to TRBJ2-1; no check of the table's D call, TRBD1, against the DNA was made. Termini included, the CDR3 measures 13 amino acids. Per germline, CDR1 MNHNS and CDR2 SASEGT. The CDR3 region is CTSSERGRNEQFL.

In this sample, this clonotype turned up many times. The J gene is TRBJ2-1, the V gene TRBV28, with unresolved D. Germline CDR1 reads MDHEN; CDR2 reads SYDVKM. V gave up 5 bases and J gave up 8 bases, with 13 bases separating them. This CDR3 has 13 residues. CDR3 coding DNA: TGTGCCAGCAGTCCTCCCCTAGACGATGAGCAGTTCTTC. It is translated as CASSPPLDDEQFF. Filled out from reference TRBV28 and TRBJ2-1, the complete variable domain reads DVKVTQSSRYLVKRTGEKVFLECVQDMDHENMFWYRQDPGLGLRLIYFSYDVKMKEKGDIPEGYSVSREKKERFSLILESASTNQTSMYLCASSPPLDDEQFFGPGTRLTVL.

Only a few counts were recorded for this clonotype. The chain employs TRBV2 and TRBJ2-1; unclear D gene. CDR3 length: 11 residues. V was shortened by 4 bases and J by 7 bases, with 5 bases between the two germline ends. From germline, CDR1 is SNHLY and CDR2 FYNNEI. The CDR3 DNA is TGTGCCAGCAGTGCACAGAATGAGCAGTTCTTC. Its translation is CASSAQNEQFF.

This clonotype was counted between two and nine times. A much larger clonotype is one base distant, so this may be a read error. This chain uses TRBV12-3 or TRBV12-4 with TRBJ1-5, with a possible D match to TRBD1 (5 bases). Trimming shortened V by 6 bases and J by 6 bases, and 12 bases separated the two germline ends. The CDR3 loop spans 13 amino acids. This CDR3 is CASRWGTTQPQHF. Written as DNA, the CDR3 is TGTGCCAGCAGGTGGGGGACTACTCAGCCCCAGCATTTT.

This clonotype has just one count. At one end the junction does not follow the germline gene, possibly because of a read error. CDR3 sequence: CASCFTGTGRLAGVFEQYF. The DNA of the CDR3 is TGTGCCAGCTGCTTCACCGGGACAGGAAGACTAGCGGGAGTCTTCGAGCAGTACTTC. This rearrangement joins TRBV5-5 to TRBJ2-7; 12 nucleotides agree with TRBD2. This CDR3 is 19 amino acids long. Germline loops: CDR1 SGHKS, CDR2 YYEKEE (reference sequence).

Worth noting for this clonotype: A much larger clonotype is one base distant, so this may be a read error. This chain links TRBV6-5 with TRBJ2-2; TRBD2 matches 9 bases. CDR1 MNHEY and CDR2 SVGAGI come from the germline V gene. Trimming removed 0 bases from V and 3 bases from J; junction bases left unmatched: 11. The CDR3 consists of 19 residues. The CDR3 protein is CASSYSDWISGGYTGELFF. The CDR3 bases are TGTGCCAGCAGTTACTCCGACTGGATTAGCGGGGGTTACACCGGGGAGCTGTTTTTT.

The genes are TRBV28 and TRBJ2-3; possible D gene TRBD2, 6 bases. The germline gives CDR1 MDHEN, CDR2 SYDVKM. This CDR3 has 12 amino acids. The V and J ends lost 7 bases and 14 bases respectively, with 19 bases between them. CDR3 coding DNA: TGTGCCAGCAACTTCGGCGGGACGGTGTCGTATTTT. It translates to CASNFGGTVSYF.

V is TRBV5-1 and J is TRBJ2-3, with 10 bases that match TRBD2. J gave up 7 bases and V 0 bases, and 8 bases lay outside the gene matches. The germline V gene has CDR1 SGHRS and CDR2 YFSETQ. The CDR3 has 16 residues. CDR3 sequence reads: CASSLEAGGPGYTQYF. In nucleotides, the CDR3 is TGCGCCAGCAGCTTGGAAGCGGGAGGGCCGGGGTATACGCAGTATTTT.

On this clonotype itself: This may be a read error: a much more frequent sequence differs by one nucleotide. The chain uses TRBV28 and TRBJ1-2, with D maybe TRBD1 (5 bases). The V end was cut by 7 bases, the J end by 8 bases, with 11 bases between. The CDR3 runs to 11 residues. Germline assignment: CDR1 MDHEN and CDR2 SYDVKM. CDR3 DNA: TGTGCCAGCAATCCAGGGATAGGCTACACCTTC. This gives the protein CASNPGIGYTF.

This clonotype turned up a few times. This chain connects TRBV25-1 to TRBJ2-2; D might be TRBD2 (6 bases). This CDR3 is built from 14 residues. Germline CDR1 and CDR2: MGHDK and SYGVNS. V was pared by 6 bases and J by 3 bases, with 11 bases between. CDR3 sequence: CASRGTLHTGELFF. DNA of the CDR3: TGTGCCAGCAGAGGGACTCTCCACACCGGGGAGCTGTTTTTT.

In the case of this clonotype: The junction shows a germline mismatch at one end, possibly a read error. The CDR3 reads CVWSDRFDEQFF. The CDR3 nucleotides read TGTGTCTGGAGTGACAGATTTGATGAGCAGTTCTTC. The chain links TRBV30 to TRBJ2-1; possibly TRBD1 for D (5 bases). This CDR3 region has 12 residues. CDR1 and CDR2 (germline): GTSNPN, SVGIG (reference sequence).

This clonotype was picked up many times. This sequence joins TRBV4-1 and TRBJ2-5; TRBD2 matches 9 bases. Germline values: CDR1 MGHRA, CDR2 YSYEKL. The CDR3 consists of 17 residues. Trimming removed 2 bases from V and 10 bases from J; junction bases left unmatched: 17. In DNA, the CDR3 is TGCGCCAGCAGCCAAACCGGCCCACTAGCGGGCCCCAGTGGCCAGTACTTC. Protein product: CASSQTGPLAGPSGQYF.

This sequence joins TRBV7-9 and TRBJ2-2; 10 positions agree with TRBD2. This CDR3 has 16 residues. Germline V gene data show CDR1 as SEHNR and CDR2 as FQNEAQ (reference sequence). The V and J ends lost 6 bases and 6 bases, in that order; junction bases with no gene match: 10. The CDR3 here is CASRATSGTFPGELFF. CDR3 coding DNA: TGTGCCAGCAGAGCAACTAGCGGGACGTTCCCCGGGGAGCTGTTTTTT.

A word on this clonotype: An end of the junction differs from the germline gene, which may be a read error. This chain uses TRBV25-1 with TRBJ2-2; TRBD1 matches 7 bases. The CDR3 spans 13 residues. The germline CDR1 and CDR2 sequences are MGHDK and SYGVNS. The CDR3 spells CSSRQGNTGELFF. In nucleotides, the CDR3 is TGTTCCAGCAGACAGGGGAACACCGGGGAGCTGTTTTTT. Supplemented by reference TRBV25-1 and TRBJ2-2, the full variable domain reads EADIYQTPRYLVIGTGKKITLECSQTMGHDKMYWYQQDPGMELHLIHYSYGVNSTEKGDLSSESTVSRIRTEHFPLTLESARPSHTSQYLCSSRQGNTGELFFGEGSRLTVL.

The rearrangement uses TRBV7-9 and TRBJ1-1; the match to TRBD1 covers 10 bases. The CDR3 sequence is 11 residues long. V lost 5 bases to trimming and J lost 12 bases; unmatched junction nucleotides: 3. CDR1 is SEHNR and CDR2 is FQNEAQ in the germline V gene (reference sequence). In DNA, the CDR3 is TGTGCCAGCAGCCCGGGACAGGGGACTTTCTTT. Residues: CASSPGQGTFF.

The table lists this clonotype with many counts. The chain uses TRBV28 and TRBJ1-4, with D hard to call. V dropped 8 bases and J dropped 4 bases, with 11 bases sitting between them. CDR1 MDHEN and CDR2 SYDVKM come from the germline V gene. CDR3 length: 13 amino acids. In nucleotides, the CDR3 is TGTGCCAGCGGGGAAGGGTTTAATGAAAAACTGTTTTTT. Translated: CASGEGFNEKLFF.

V gene TRBV4-1 combines with J gene TRBJ1-2; D remains unclear. V was cut by 1 base and J by 2 bases, with 8 bases left in between. CDR3 length: 14 amino acids. Germline loops: CDR1 MGHRA, CDR2 YSYEKL. The CDR3 sequence: CASSQGSVNYGYTF. Written as DNA, the CDR3 is TGCGCCAGCAGCCAAGGTTCAGTCAACTATGGCTACACCTTC.